The 14 T cell receptor beta chains below were found in one sample sequenced in a study of OX40 agonist ivuxolimab in advanced cancers. The method was immunoSEQ multiplex PCR; TCRdb's version includes in-frame clones alone and lacks a portion of them. The profile shows about 110,000 clones, more than 85% of them singletons. Sequencing was performed on CD4+ or CD8+ T cells sorted from blood, taken in a trial of the OX40 agonist ivuxolimab. The receptors were gathered from an adult with an advanced solid tumor such as melanoma, head and neck, liver or kidney cancer.

This clone was observed a single time. The CDR3 region has the DNA TGCGCCAGCAGCTTGGACGGGACGGAAGATACGCAGTATTTT. Protein: CASSLDGTEDTQYF. The genes are TRBV5-1 and TRBJ2-3; D possibly matches TRBD1 or TRBD2 (5 bases each). V lost 0 bases and J lost 5, with 10 bases in between. This CDR3 spans 14 amino acids. In germline, CDR1 is SGHRS, CDR2 YFSETQ.

This clone was seen a single time. V and J are TRBV6-6 and TRBJ2-3; D is perhaps TRBD2 (6 bases). Germline CDR1 reads MNHNY; CDR2 reads SVGAGI (reference sequence). Trimming took 6 bases from V and 2 from J, leaving 18 bases between them. The CDR3 is 16 residues long. CDR3 DNA: TGTGCCAGCAGACCGCCGGGACTTACACACACAGATACGCAGTATTTT. Its translation is CASRPPGLTHTDTQYF.

V and J are TRBV9 and TRBJ2-1; D gene unclear. Trimming stripped 0 bases from V and 2 bases from J, with 12 bases between. The germline gives CDR1 SGDLS, CDR2 YYNGEE. The CDR3 consists of 16 residues. The CDR3 DNA sequence: TGTGCCAGCAGCGTAGGGCTAGATGGACCCTACAATGAGCAGTTCTTC. Translating it yields CASSVGLDGPYNEQFF. The variable domain in full, with the rest retrieved from reference TRBV9 and TRBJ2-1, is DSGVTQTPKHLITATGQRVTLRCSPRSGDLSVYWYQQSLDQGLQFLIQYYNGEERAKGNILERFSAQQFPDLHSELNLSSLELGDSALYFCASSVGLDGPYNEQFFGPGTRLTVL.

A single count supports this clone. This rearrangement joins TRBV29-1 to TRBJ1-1, with D tentatively TRBD1 (5 bases). The CDR3 is made up of 13 amino acids. Germline CDR1 reads SQVTM; CDR2 reads ANQGSEA. Trimming stripped 6 bases from V and 0 bases from J, with 11 bases between. The CDR3 region is CSVKTDLNTEAFF. The DNA for the CDR3 is TGCAGCGTGAAGACAGACTTGAACACTGAAGCTTTCTTT.

The sample holds one count of this clone. V and J are TRBV4-1 and TRBJ2-3; unclear D gene. From germline, CDR1 is MGHRA and CDR2 YSYEKL. This CDR3 comprises 13 residues. Trimming removed 1 base at V and 6 bases at J, with 8 bases between. The CDR3 DNA reads TGCGCCAGCAGCCAAGCACCCGGGGATACGCAGTATTTT. As protein: CASSQAPGDTQYF.

The chain is built from TRBV9 and TRBJ2-2; 7 bases fit TRBD2. CDR3 length equals 15 residues. Trimming at V came to 4 bases and at J to 4 bases, leaving 7 bases not matched to a gene. In germline, CDR1 is SGDLS, CDR2 YYNGEE. This CDR3 reads CASSPMGGGTGELFF. CDR3 bases: TGTGCCAGCAGCCCCATGGGGGGGGGCACCGGGGAGCTGTTTTTT.

The rearrangement uses TRBV30 and TRBJ1-5, with TRBD1 identical over 7 bases. Germline-derived CDR1 and CDR2 are GTSNPN and SVGIG (reference sequence). This CDR3 comprises 13 residues. Trimming at V came to 1 base and at J to 6 bases, leaving 3 bases not matched to a gene. This CDR3 reads CAWSAGDSQPQHF. CDR3 DNA: TGTGCCTGGAGTGCAGGGGACAGTCAGCCCCAGCATTTT.

The V call is TRBV6-1, the J call TRBJ1-1; D gene unclear. Trimming pared 2 bases from V and 0 bases from J, leaving 7 bases between. This CDR3 is 14 amino acids long. Germline CDR1 and CDR2: MNHNS and SASEGT. CDR3 DNA: TGTGCCAGCAGTGAATCAGAGTTGAACACTGAAGCTTTCTTT. It is translated as CASSESELNTEAFF.

This clone was seen once. The chain employs TRBV14 and TRBJ2-3, with D unresolved. The CDR3 length is 13 residues. CDR1 and CDR2 (germline): SGHDN, FVKESK. The V gene lost 0 bases and the J gene lost 4 bases, with 5 bases spanning the gap. CDR3 sequence: CASSQDAADTQYF. The CDR3 DNA is TGTGCCAGCAGCCAAGATGCCGCAGATACGCAGTATTTT. The full variable domain, its missing parts supplied by reference TRBV14 and TRBJ2-3, is EAGVTQFPSHSVIEKGQTVTLRCDPISGHDNLYWYRRVMGKEIKFLLHFVKESKQDESGMPNNRFLAERTGGTYSTLKVQPAELEDSGVYFCASSQDAADTQYFGPGTRLTVL.

The chain joins TRBV2 to TRBJ1-1; 7 nucleotides match TRBD1. This CDR3 has 14 residues. V lost 5 bases and J lost 6; bases outside the gene matches: 9. CDR1 is SNHLY and CDR2 is FYNNEI in the germline V gene. The CDR3 here is CASSSTQGDAEAFF. The CDR3 DNA reads TGTGCCAGCAGTTCTACTCAGGGGGACGCTGAAGCTTTCTTT.

This sequence joins TRBV5-4 and TRBJ2-1; 14 bases are shared with TRBD2. There are 17 residues in the CDR3. V lost 3 bases and J lost 7; bases outside the gene matches: 9. The germline gives CDR1 SGHNT, CDR2 YYREEE (reference sequence). The CDR3 region is CASSSRGTSGSVNEQFF. CDR3 nucleotides: TGTGCCAGCAGCTCCCGCGGGACTAGCGGGAGTGTTAATGAGCAGTTCTTC.

This chain joins TRBV5-6 and TRBJ2-3; D gene uncertain. Germline V CDR1 and CDR2: SGHDT, YYEEEE. Deletions cut 4 bases from V and 5 bases from J, with 20 bases between. CDR3 length equals 16 residues. The CDR3 region has the DNA TGTGCCAGCAGCCGATCCGAAACGAGGCCGGGAGATACGCAGTATTTT. Protein sequence: CASSRSETRPGDTQYF.

This clone was detected a few times. V gene TRBV10-3 combines with J gene TRBJ2-1; 10 positions agree with TRBD2. This CDR3 comprises 13 residues. The germline V gene has CDR1 ENHRY and CDR2 SYGVKD. The ends lost 9 bases at V and 4 bases at J; junction bases unmatched: 3. CDR3 DNA sequence: TGTGCCATTGGACTAGCGGCTTACAATGAGCAGTTCTTC. It encodes CAIGLAAYNEQFF.

This rearrangement joins TRBV11-2 to TRBJ2-2; 7 nucleotides line up with TRBD1. Trimming cost V 5 bases and J 6 bases; bases outside gene matches: 3. In germline, CDR1 is SGHAT, CDR2 FQNNGV. The CDR3 totals 13 residues. The CDR3 DNA reads TGTGCCAGCAGCACTGACAGGGCCGGGGAGCTGTTTTTT. Its translation: CASSTDRAGELFF.